These 24 T cell receptor beta chains originate from one sample sequenced in a study of blood T cell repertoires in COVID-19. Measured with immunoSEQ multiplex PCR; TCRdb has only the in-frame clones, and not every one. This table has 100,000 to 120,000 clones, approximately 85% appearing once. Sequenced sample: peripheral blood. These receptors were taken from a human donor in a cohort sampled during active COVID-19.

V is TRBV11-2 and J is TRBJ2-3, with 9 bases lining up with TRBD2. This CDR3 comprises 16 residues. With V trimmed by 6 bases and J by 2 bases, 9 bases remained unmatched. Germline CDR1 is SGHAT and CDR2 is FQNNGV. The CDR3 is CASRPTSGGPTDTQYF. CDR3 bases: TGTGCCAGCAGGCCGACTAGCGGAGGCCCCACAGATACGCAGTATTTT.

J is TRBJ1-5 and V is TRBV3-1 (or the pseudogene TRBV3-2); the D gene is possibly TRBD1 (5 bases). Deletions cut 1 base from V and 7 bases from J, with 11 bases between. Germline assignment: CDR1 LGHDT and CDR2 YNNKEL (reference sequence). The CDR3 consists of 14 residues. The CDR3, as DNA: TGTGCCAGCAGCCAAGCGAACGGGGGGCAGCCCCAGCATTTT. Residues: CASSQANGGQPQHF.

This clone was picked up a small number of times. This chain joins TRBV7-9 and TRBJ1-5; 10 bases fit TRBD1. CDR1 and CDR2 (germline): SEHNR, FQNEAQ (reference sequence). The V segment lost 5 bases and the J segment 5 bases; nucleotides outside the gene matches: 3. This CDR3 is 14 amino acids long. The CDR3 protein is CASSPGQGDQPQHF. DNA of the CDR3: TGTGCCAGCAGCCCTGGACAGGGGGATCAGCCCCAGCATTTT.

The gene calls are TRBV10-2 and TRBJ2-2; TRBD2 matches at 9 bases. CDR1 WSHSY and CDR2 SAAADI come from the germline V gene. J was trimmed by 7 bases and V by 3 bases; bases with no gene match: 6. This CDR3 has 15 amino acids. CDR3 sequence (DNA): TGCGCCAGCAGTGATTTCCGCGGGGGGGTCGGGGAGCTGTTTTTT. This sequence encodes CASSDFRGGVGELFF.

The J gene is TRBJ2-2, the V gene TRBV19, with 7 bases matching TRBD2. The germline V gene encodes CDR1 LNHDA and CDR2 SQIVND (reference sequence). V lost 6 bases and J lost 2; bases outside the gene matches: 6. The CDR3 loop spans 15 amino acids. The CDR3 DNA reads as TGTGCCAGTAGGGCGGGGGAAACAAACACCGGGGAGCTGTTTTTT. Protein sequence: CASRAGETNTGELFF.

V and J are TRBV12-5 and TRBJ1-1; perhaps TRBD1 as D (5 bases). The length of the CDR3 is 13 residues. Germline CDR1 is LGHNT and CDR2 is FRNRAP. V lost 3 bases and J 3 bases, leaving 8 bases between the germline ends. CDR3 bases: TGTGCTAGTGGTTTTTCAGGGCACACTGAAGCTTTCTTT. Protein sequence: CASGFSGHTEAFF. Drawing the rest from reference TRBV12-5 and TRBJ1-1, the complete variable domain is DARVTQTPRHKVTEMGQEVTMRCQPILGHNTVFWYRQTMMQGLELLAYFRNRAPLDDSGMPKDRFSAEMPDATLATLKIQPSEPRDSAVYFCASGFSGHTEAFFGQGTRLTVV.

This rearrangement joins TRBV6-2 or TRBV6-3 to TRBJ1-6; tentative D call: TRBD1 (6 bases). The CDR3 runs 17 residues. Between the trimmed V and J ends, which lost 2 bases and 0 bases, there was a span of 11 bases. Looked up from germline, CDR1 is MNHEY and CDR2 is SVGEGT. The CDR3 loop reads CASSYAGQSSYNSPLHF. For the CDR3, the DNA is TGTGCCAGCAGTTACGCCGGACAGAGCTCCTATAATTCACCCCTCCACTTT.

V gene TRBV6-5 combines with J gene TRBJ1-2, with D possibly being TRBD1 (5 bases). The germline V gene has CDR1 MNHEY and CDR2 SVGAGI. V was pared by 6 bases and J by 8 bases, with 16 bases between. The length of the CDR3 is 13 residues. CDR3 sequence reads: CASSQGPAGGYTF. The DNA for the CDR3 is TGTGCCAGCAGCCAGGGCCCCGCGGGAGGCTACACCTTC.

The V call is TRBV28, the J call TRBJ1-1, with D perhaps TRBD1 (6 bases). The germline V gene has CDR1 MDHEN and CDR2 SYDVKM. The CDR3 consists of 20 residues. Between the trimmed V and J ends, which lost 5 bases and 2 bases, there was a span of 30 bases. DNA for the CDR3: TGTGCCAGCAGTACGACCGAGACGGCAACCCTGGGGGGGCTAAACACTGAAGCTTTCTTT. This sequence encodes CASSTTETATLGGLNTEAFF.

This CDR3 is CASSYSGGRSPLHF. The CDR3, as DNA: TGTGCCAGCAGTTACTCGGGGGGGCGCTCACCCCTCCACTTT. The rearrangement uses TRBV6-6 and TRBJ1-6; maybe TRBD1 (6 bases). V lost 0 bases and J lost 10, with 10 bases in between. This CDR3 has 14 residues. Germline CDR1 and CDR2: MNHNY and SVGAGI (reference sequence).

The CDR3 loop is CASSFRGYEKLFF. The CDR3, as DNA: TGTGCCAGCAGTTTCAGGGGGTATGAAAAACTGTTTTTT. J is TRBJ1-4 and V is TRBV12-3 or TRBV12-4, with 7 bases lining up with TRBD1. The CDR3 totals 13 residues. V dropped 3 bases and J dropped 6; count of bases not matched to a gene: 1.

The rearrangement uses TRBV28 and TRBJ2-3; 9 nucleotides match TRBD2. The CDR3 totals 15 residues. CDR1 and CDR2 (germline): MDHEN, SYDVKM. Trimming took 8 bases from V and 2 from J; bases not matched to a gene: 8. The CDR3 bases are TGTGCCAGCTTTGAGCGGGGGGTACTCACAGATACGCAGTATTTT. This gives the protein CASFERGVLTDTQYF.

This chain links TRBV6-6 with TRBJ2-7; TRBD2 agrees at 14 bases. In germline, CDR1 is MNHNY, CDR2 SVGAGI (reference sequence). CDR3 size: 16 residues. Unmatched junction bases numbered 4, after V lost 6 bases and J lost 0 bases. CDR3 loop: CASSSGLAGGSYEQYF. CDR3 nucleotide sequence: TGTGCCAGCAGCTCCGGACTAGCGGGGGGCTCCTACGAGCAGTACTTC.

The chain carries TRBV29-1 and TRBJ2-3, with a tentative D call TRBD2 (6 bases). The CDR3 runs 12 residues. V was shortened by 6 bases and J by 3 bases, with 10 bases between the two germline ends. Per the germline V gene, CDR1 is SQVTM and CDR2 is ANQGSEA. CDR3 DNA: TGCAGCGTCGGAGGGAATACAGATACGCAGTATTTT. This sequence encodes CSVGGNTDTQYF.

The V and J genes are TRBV5-4 and TRBJ1-4; 11 nucleotides agree with TRBD1. Losses at the gene ends were 0 bases for V and 6 bases for J; bases not matched to a gene: 1. The CDR3 has 15 amino acids. Germline CDR1 and CDR2: SGHNT and YYREEE (reference sequence). CDR3 DNA sequence: TGTGCCAGCAGCTTGGAGGGACAGGGGGATGAAAAACTGTTTTTT. This codes for CASSLEGQGDEKLFF.

By share, this clone ranks as large. The chain couples TRBV12-2 to TRBJ2-1; the table gives TRBD2 as D, unverified against the DNA. TRBV12-2 is tagged as a pseudogene. The CDR3 contains 13 residues. As DNA, the CDR3 is TGTGCAAGTTCGCGGGAAAGGTACAATGAGCAGTTCTTC. It encodes CASSRERYNEQFF.

A few counts support this clone. J is TRBJ1-2 and V is TRBV3-1 (or the pseudogene TRBV3-2); D may be TRBD1 (6 bases). Looked up from germline, CDR1 is LGHDT and CDR2 is YNNKEL (reference sequence). V shed 5 bases and J shed 6 bases, with 13 bases lying between them. CDR3 size: 13 residues. The DNA for the CDR3 is TGTGCCAGCAGCTTAGGAGCAGGGGATGGCTACACCTTC. Protein sequence: CASSLGAGDGYTF.

The chain recombines TRBV6-2 or TRBV6-3 with TRBJ1-2, with a possible D match to TRBD1 (5 bases). The CDR3 is made up of 13 amino acids. The V gene's germline CDR1 is MNHEY and CDR2 SVGEGT. V lost 6 bases and J lost 5, with 13 bases in between. CDR3 region: CASSSADRYGYTF. CDR3 coding DNA: TGTGCCAGCAGCTCCGCCGACAGATATGGCTACACCTTC.

The V and J genes are TRBV29-1 and TRBJ2-7, with D perhaps matching TRBD1 (5 bases). The CDR3 runs to 12 residues. The germline CDR1 and CDR2 sequences are SQVTM and ANQGSEA. V lost 5 bases, J lost 2 bases, and 10 bases lay in between. DNA of the CDR3: TGCAGCGTTACTCAGGACACCTACGAGCAGTACTTC. It translates to CSVTQDTYEQYF.

This clone was picked up one time. The chain joins TRBV6-2 or TRBV6-3 to TRBJ1-1, with a weak D call TRBD1 (6 bases). The CDR3 is 15 amino acids. Trimming left V 4 bases short and J 0 bases short, with 12 bases between. Germline CDR1 reads MNHEY; CDR2 reads SVGEGT. The CDR3 sequence: CASSLWDTLNTEAFF. Here the CDR3 DNA reads TGTGCCAGCAGTTTATGGGACACCTTGAACACTGAAGCTTTCTTT.

The V gene is TRBV2, the J gene TRBJ2-6; tentative D call: TRBD1 (5 bases). The CDR3 sequence is 16 residues long. V lost 7 bases and J lost 3, with 16 bases in between. The germline CDR1 and CDR2 sequences are SNHLY and FYNNEI. CDR3: CASKMGPPGGANVLTF. The DNA for the CDR3 is TGTGCCAGCAAAATGGGGCCCCCGGGTGGGGCCAACGTCCTGACTTTC.

The genes are TRBV20-1 and TRBJ1-5; 7 bases fit TRBD1. Germline trimming cut 3 bases from V and 3 bases from J; bases unmatched to any gene: 5. CDR3 length: 14 residues. Germline V gene data show CDR1 as DFQATT and CDR2 as SNEGSKA (reference sequence). CDR3 nucleotide sequence: TGCAGTGCTAGTAGGACAGGCCACAATCAGCCCCAGCATTTT. It codes for CSASRTGHNQPQHF.

J is TRBJ1-2 and V is TRBV6-5, with D possibly being TRBD1 (6 bases). Germline-derived CDR1 and CDR2 are MNHEY and SVGAGI. The length of the CDR3 is 15 residues. The V and J ends lost 0 bases and 7 bases respectively, with 15 bases between them. CDR3: CASSYSVGGSFGYTF. In nucleotides, the CDR3 is TGTGCCAGCAGTTACTCGGTAGGGGGATCATTTGGCTACACCTTC.

V usage is TRBV28 and J usage is TRBJ2-7; the D gene is possibly TRBD1 (5 bases). CDR1 and CDR2 (germline): MDHEN, SYDVKM. CDR3 size: 13 residues. V lost 7 bases and J lost 3, with 13 bases in between. The CDR3 spells CASTSGINYEQYF. CDR3 nucleotide sequence: TGTGCCAGCACGTCAGGGATCAACTACGAGCAGTACTTC.